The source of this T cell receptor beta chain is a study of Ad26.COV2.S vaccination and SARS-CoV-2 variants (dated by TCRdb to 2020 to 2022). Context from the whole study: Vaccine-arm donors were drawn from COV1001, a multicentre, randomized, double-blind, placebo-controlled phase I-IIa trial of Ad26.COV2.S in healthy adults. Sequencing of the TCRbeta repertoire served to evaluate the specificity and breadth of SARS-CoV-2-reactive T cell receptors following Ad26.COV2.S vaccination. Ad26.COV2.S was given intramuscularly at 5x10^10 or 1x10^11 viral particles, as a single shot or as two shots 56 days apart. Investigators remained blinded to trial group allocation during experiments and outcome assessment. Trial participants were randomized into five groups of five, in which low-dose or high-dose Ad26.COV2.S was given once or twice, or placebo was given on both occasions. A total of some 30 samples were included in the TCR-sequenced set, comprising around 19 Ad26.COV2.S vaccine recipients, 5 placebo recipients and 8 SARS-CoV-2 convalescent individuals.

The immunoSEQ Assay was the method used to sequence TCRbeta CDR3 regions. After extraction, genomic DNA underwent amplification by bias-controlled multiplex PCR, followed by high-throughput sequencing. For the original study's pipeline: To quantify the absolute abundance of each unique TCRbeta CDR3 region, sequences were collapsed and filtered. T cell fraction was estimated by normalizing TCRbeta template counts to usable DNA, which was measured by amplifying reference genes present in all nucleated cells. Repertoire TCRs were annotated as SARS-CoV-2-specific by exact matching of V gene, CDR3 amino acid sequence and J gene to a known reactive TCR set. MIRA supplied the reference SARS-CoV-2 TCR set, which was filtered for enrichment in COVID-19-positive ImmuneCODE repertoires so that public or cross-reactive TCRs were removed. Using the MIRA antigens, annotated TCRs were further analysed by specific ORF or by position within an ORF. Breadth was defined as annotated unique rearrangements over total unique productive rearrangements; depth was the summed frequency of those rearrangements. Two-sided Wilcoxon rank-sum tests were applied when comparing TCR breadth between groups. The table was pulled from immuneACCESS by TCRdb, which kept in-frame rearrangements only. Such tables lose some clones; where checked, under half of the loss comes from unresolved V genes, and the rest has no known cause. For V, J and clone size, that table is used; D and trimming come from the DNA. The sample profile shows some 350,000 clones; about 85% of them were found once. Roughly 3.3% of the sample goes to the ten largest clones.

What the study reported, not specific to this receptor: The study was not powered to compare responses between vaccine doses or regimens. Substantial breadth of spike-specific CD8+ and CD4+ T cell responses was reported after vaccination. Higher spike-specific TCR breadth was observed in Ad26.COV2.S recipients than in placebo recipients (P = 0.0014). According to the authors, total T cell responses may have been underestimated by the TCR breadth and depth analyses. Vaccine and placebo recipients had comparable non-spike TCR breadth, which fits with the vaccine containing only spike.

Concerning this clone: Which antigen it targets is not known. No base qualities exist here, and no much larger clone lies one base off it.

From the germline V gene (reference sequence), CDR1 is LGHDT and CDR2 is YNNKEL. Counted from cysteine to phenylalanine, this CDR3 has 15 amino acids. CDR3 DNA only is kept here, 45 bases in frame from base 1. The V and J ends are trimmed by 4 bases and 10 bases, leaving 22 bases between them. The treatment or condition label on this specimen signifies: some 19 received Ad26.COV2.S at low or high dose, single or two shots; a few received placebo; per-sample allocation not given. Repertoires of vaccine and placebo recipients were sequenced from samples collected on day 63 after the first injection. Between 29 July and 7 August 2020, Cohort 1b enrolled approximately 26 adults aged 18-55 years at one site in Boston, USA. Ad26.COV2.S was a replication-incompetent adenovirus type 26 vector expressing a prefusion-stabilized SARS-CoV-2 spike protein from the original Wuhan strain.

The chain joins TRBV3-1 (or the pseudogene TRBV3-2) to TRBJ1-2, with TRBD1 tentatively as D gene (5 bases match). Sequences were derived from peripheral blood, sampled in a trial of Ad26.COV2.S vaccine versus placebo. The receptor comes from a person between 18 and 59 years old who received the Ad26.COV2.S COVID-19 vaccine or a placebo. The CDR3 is CASSLESLGAAAYTF. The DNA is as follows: TGTGCCAGCAGCCTCGAGAGTCTAGGGGCGGCGGCCTACACCTTC.